This paragraph covers one TCR beta chain sequence. These data are taken from a study of blood T cell repertoires in COVID-19. The CDR3 is 13 amino acids. Germline trimming cut 0 bases from V and 9 bases from J; bases unmatched to any gene: 3. Germline-derived CDR1 and CDR2 are SGHRS and YFSETQ. Some clones are missing from TCRdb's copy, which holds only in-frame ones; the method was immunoSEQ multiplex PCR. The sample has just over 350,000 clones; over 75% are singletons. The receptor's source is a woman in her twenties or thirties who had recovered from COVID-19. Sequenced material: PBMCs or T cells enriched from blood (not recorded which). The V call is TRBV5-1, the J call TRBJ2-1, with TRBD2 identical over 7 bases. The CDR3 nucleotides are TGCGCCAGCAGCTTGGCGGGGGAGGGTGAGCAGTTCTTC. It yields the protein CASSLAGEGEQFF.